This T cell receptor beta chain was recorded in a study of blood T cell repertoires in COVID-19. This CDR3 region has 13 residues. Germline values: CDR1 SEHNR, CDR2 FQNEAQ (reference sequence). Trimming removed 5 bases from V and 8 bases from J, with 15 bases in between. Using immunoSEQ multiplex PCR, the repertoire was profiled, and TCRdb retains in-frame clones only, with some absent. This sample carries more than 250,000 clones, about 87% of them seen once, and the ten largest clones take approximately 1.6%. Sequenced sample: peripheral blood. V and J are TRBV7-9 and TRBJ1-2, with a possible D match to TRBD1 (6 bases). This TCR was recovered from a woman in her thirties with COVID-19, enrolled during active disease. The CDR3 sequence is CASSQRGTSGYTF. The CDR3, as DNA: TGTGCCAGCAGCCAGAGGGGGACATCGGGCTACACCTTC.